These 14 T cell receptor beta chains originate from one sample sequenced in a study of memory CD4+ T cells and cytomegalovirus serostatus. Generated by immunoSEQ multiplex PCR, the TCRdb table keeps only in-frame clones and is missing some. The table has about 57,000 clones, roughly 80% seen once. The sort gate was single viable CD3+CD4+CD8-CD45RO+ cells for memory CD4+ T cells. Sequenced: memory CD4+ T cells from blood. The receptors stem from an adult in good health and CMV-seronegative.

This clone was seen only a few times. The gene calls are TRBV7-9 and TRBJ1-1; 11 bases map to TRBD1. Germline CDR1 and CDR2: SEHNR and FQNEAQ (reference sequence). The CDR3 loop spans 17 amino acids. Germline trimming cut 3 bases from V and 0 bases from J; bases unmatched to any gene: 6. CDR3 loop: CASSLGTGGLMNTEAFF. The CDR3 nucleotides read TGTGCCAGCAGCTTGGGGACAGGGGGACTCATGAACACTGAAGCTTTCTTT.

The genes are TRBV2 and TRBJ2-7; D not resolved. Germline V gene lookup returns CDR1 SNHLY and CDR2 FYNNEI. The CDR3 length is 11 residues. V gave up 7 bases and J gave up 6 bases, with 10 bases separating them. CDR3 bases: TGTGCCAGCACCCTCCGGGCCGAGCAGTACTTC. This translates into CASTLRAEQYF.

The chain links TRBV11-2 to TRBJ2-1; 11 nucleotides align to TRBD2. The CDR3 is 20 residues long. V was pared by 0 bases and J by 1 base, with 11 bases of the junction left unmatched. CDR1 is SGHAT and CDR2 is FQNNGV in the germline V gene. CDR3 sequence reads: CASSLDLPLIAGGSYNEQFF. The CDR3 region has the DNA TGTGCCAGCAGCTTAGATCTGCCCCTGATAGCGGGAGGGTCCTACAATGAGCAGTTCTTC.

This clone was seen only a few times. J is TRBJ1-5 and V is TRBV6-1; weak D call: TRBD1 (6 bases). Trimming shortened V by 4 bases and J by 3 bases, and 10 bases separated the two germline ends. Germline V CDR1 and CDR2: MNHNS, SASEGT. CDR3 length: 14 amino acids. CDR3 in amino acids: CASSAGQNNQPQHF. In DNA form, the CDR3 reads TGTGCCAGCAGTGCAGGACAGAACAATCAGCCCCAGCATTTT.

The V call is TRBV5-1, the J call TRBJ2-2; no reliable D call. The CDR3 has 15 amino acids. Trimming left V 1 base short and J 4 bases short, with 11 bases between. From germline, CDR1 is SGHRS and CDR2 YFSETQ. CDR3 coding DNA: TGCGCCAGCAGCTTGTTGGGTGTTGGCACCGGGGAGCTGTTTTTT. Amino acids: CASSLLGVGTGELFF.

The chain links TRBV28 to TRBJ1-4; no clear D gene. V shed 6 bases and J shed 7 bases, with 12 bases lying between them. Germline V lookup: CDR1 MDHEN, CDR2 SYDVKM. The CDR3 has 13 residues. Here the CDR3 DNA reads TGTGCCAGCAGAGAAGGTTTGGTTGAAAAACTGTTTTTT. Amino acid sequence: CASREGLVEKLFF.

This clone was counted once. The rearrangement joins TRBV5-1 to TRBJ2-3; no clear D. CDR3 length: 15 amino acids. The V and J ends lost 2 bases and 2 bases respectively, with 12 bases between them. Per the germline V gene, CDR1 is SGHRS and CDR2 is YFSETQ. The chain's CDR3 is CASSLSRRLTDTQYF. For the CDR3, the DNA is TGCGCCAGCAGCTTATCGCGACGCCTCACAGATACGCAGTATTTT.

This clone was found once. The chain carries TRBV6-1 and TRBJ1-6; no firm D call. Trimming pared 5 bases from V and 0 bases from J, leaving 5 bases between. Per the germline V gene, CDR1 is MNHNS and CDR2 is SASEGT. The CDR3 is made up of 14 amino acids. The CDR3 reads CASSKSSYNSPLHF. Written as DNA, the CDR3 is TGTGCCAGCAGTAAGAGCTCCTATAATTCACCCCTCCACTTT.

The chain employs TRBV7-2 and TRBJ1-2; D call uncertain. Germline V gene sequence: CDR1 SGHTA, CDR2 FQGNSA. This CDR3 spans 13 amino acids. V was pared by 3 bases and J by 7 bases, with 12 bases between. The CDR3 DNA is TGTGCCAGCAGCTTTAGCGCCGTTCTTGGCTACACCTTC. Translation gives CASSFSAVLGYTF.

The chain uses TRBV7-3 and TRBJ2-5; the D is unclear. From germline, CDR1 is SGHTA and CDR2 FQGTGA. V lost 0 bases, J lost 2 bases, and 4 bases lay in between. This CDR3 has 13 amino acids. CDR3 sequence reads: CASSLTRQETQYF. In DNA form, the CDR3 reads TGTGCCAGCAGCTTAACTAGGCAAGAGACCCAGTACTTC. The complete variable domain, with remaining parts taken from reference TRBV7-3 and TRBJ2-5, reads GAGVSQTPSNKVTEKGKYVELRCDPISGHTALYWYRQSLGQGPEFLIYFQGTGAADDSGLPNDRFFAVRPEGSVSTLKIQRTERGDSAVYLCASSLTRQETQYFGPGTRLLVL.

The genes are TRBV6-5 and TRBJ2-7, with TRBD1 identical over 9 bases. The CDR3 totals 15 residues. The V gene's germline CDR1 is MNHEY and CDR2 SVGAGI. The V and J ends lost 5 bases and 1 base, in that order; junction bases with no gene match: 6. The CDR3 coding sequence is TGTGCCAGCAGTACCCGGGACAGGGCATCCTACGAGCAGTACTTC. Translating gives CASSTRDRASYEQYF.

The CDR3 loop reads CASGPRGAGEKLFF. The CDR3 nucleotides are TGTGCCAGCGGCCCTAGAGGGGCGGGTGAAAAACTGTTTTTT. V usage is TRBV6-1 and J usage is TRBJ1-4, with TRBD1 as a possible D gene (5 bases). The germline CDR1 and CDR2 sequences are MNHNS and SASEGT. The CDR3 has 14 residues. With 8 bases removed from V and 7 bases from J, the gap between germline ends came to 17 bases.

The V call is TRBV2, the J call TRBJ1-5, with D unresolved. Trimming shortened V by 2 bases and J by 4 bases, and 6 bases separated the two germline ends. Germline-derived CDR1 and CDR2 are SNHLY and FYNNEI. This CDR3 is built from 13 residues. The CDR3 nucleotides read TGTGCCAGCAGTGAAAGTAGGAATCAGCCCCAGCATTTT. Translating it yields CASSESRNQPQHF.

This chain links TRBV18 with TRBJ1-1; TRBD1 might be the D (5 bases). Between the trimmed V and J ends, which lost 3 bases and 2 bases, there was a span of 10 bases. The CDR3 is made up of 14 amino acids. Germline V gene sequence: CDR1 KGHSH, CDR2 LQKENI. CDR3 region: CASSPGGGNTEAFF. CDR3 bases: TGTGCCAGCTCACCCGGGGGGGGAAACACTGAAGCTTTCTTT.